Listed below are T cell receptor beta chains from one sample, sequenced in a study of blood T cell repertoires in COVID-19. Assay used: immunoSEQ multiplex PCR; TCRdb lists only in-frame clones, some missing. The sample includes a few hundred thousand clones, 80% to 90% seen only once; the top ten take 9.5% to 13%. The sample comprised peripheral blood. The receptor source for this set is an older woman with COVID-19, enrolled during active disease. CDR3s include the opening cysteine and the closing phenylalanine or tryptophan. The order of the fields is CDR3 DNA, CDR3 protein, clone size, J gene, D gene, V gene. D genes are given only for firm matches. Clone size is given for some rows only: seen once, a few or many times, or a class if the clone is expanded.

TGTGCCATCAGTGACTCGGGACAGCCAAACTATGGCTACACCTTC | CAISDSGQPNYGYTF | NA | TRBJ1-2 | TRBD1 | TRBV10-3
TGTGCCACCAGTGGGACAGGGCCTTACAATGAGCAGTTCTTC | CATSGTGPYNEQFF | NA | TRBJ2-1 | TRBD1 | TRBV24-1
TGTGCCAGTAGTATACCGGGACAGTACAATTCACCCCTCCACTTT | CASSIPGQYNSPLHF | NA | TRBJ1-6 | TRBD1 | TRBV19
TGTGCCTGGAGTACGATACAGGCTTTGGGTTTCGGTGAAAAACTGTTTTTT | CAWSTIQALGFGEKLFF | NA | TRBJ1-4 | NA | TRBV30
TGTGCCAGCAGCTCGTGGGGGGGTAATTCACCCCTCCACTTT | CASSSWGGNSPLHF | NA | TRBJ1-6 | NA | TRBV11-2
TGTGCCAGCAGTCGCGCGCAGGTTATAAGCTCCTACGAGCAGTACTTC | CASSRAQVISSYEQYF | NA | TRBJ2-7 | NA | TRBV5-5
TGCGCCAGCAGTCAGAACAGGGTGGCGGTCGAGCAGTACTTC | CASSQNRVAVEQYF | NA | TRBJ2-7 | NA | TRBV23-1
TGCGCCAGCAGCCCGGGACTAGCTCCACCCTACGAGCAGTACTTC | CASSPGLAPPYEQYF | NA | TRBJ2-7 | TRBD2 | TRBV5-1
TGTGCCAGTAGTACCGCCGTCGGGCAGGGGGCTTGGGATGGCTACACCTTC | CASSTAVGQGAWDGYTF | NA | TRBJ1-2 | TRBD1 | TRBV19
TGTGCCAGCTCACAGACCCAAGAGGGGGATGGCTACACCTTC | CASSQTQEGDGYTF | NA | TRBJ1-2 | NA | TRBV18
TGTGCCAGCAGCCAATTAGCGGGAGGAAGGGAGACCCAGTACTTC | CASSQLAGGRETQYF | once | TRBJ2-5 | TRBD2 | TRBV3-1/TRBV3-2
TGTGCCAGCAGTTCCCAGGGGAACACCATATATTTT | CASSSQGNTIYF | NA | TRBJ1-3 | NA | TRBV28
TGTGCCAGCAGCTTGACCGACAGGGGGCGTGAAGGCTACACCTTC | CASSLTDRGREGYTF | once | TRBJ1-2 | TRBD1 | TRBV5-4
TGTGCCAGCAGCAGACAGGGATCAGGTGGAAACACCATATATTTT | CASSRQGSGGNTIYF | NA | TRBJ1-3 | TRBD1 | TRBV6-5
TGTGCCAGCAGTTTGGGGCAGACCGGGGAGCTGTTTTTT | CASSLGQTGELFF | NA | TRBJ2-2 | NA | TRBV27
TGCGCCAGCAGCCAAGATCGTTTTAGCGGGTCCTACGAGCAGTACTTC | CASSQDRFSGSYEQYF | NA | TRBJ2-7 | TRBD2 | TRBV4-3
TGTGCCAGCAACTACAGGGGATCAAGCTCCTACGAGCAGTACTTC | CASNYRGSSSYEQYF | NA | TRBJ2-7 | TRBD1 | TRBV2
TGTGCCAGCAGCTTAGGGTTTGGGACAGGGGGCAGCGGGGAGCTGTTTTTT | CASSLGFGTGGSGELFF | NA | TRBJ2-2 | TRBD1 | TRBV7-2
TGTGCCAGCAGTTTAGGAATCGGGGAATCACCCCTCCACTTT | CASSLGIGESPLHF | NA | TRBJ1-6 | NA | TRBV28
TGTGCCAGCAGCTTGGGACAAAATCAGCCCCAGCATTTT | CASSLGQNQPQHF | NA | TRBJ1-5 | NA | TRBV5-8
TGTGCCAGCAGCCTATGGGACAGGCCTAACTATGGCTACACCTTC | CASSLWDRPNYGYTF | NA | TRBJ1-2 | TRBD1 | TRBV3-1/TRBV3-2
TGTGCCTGGAGTGATGGAGCCCTCTCTGGAAACACCATATATTTT | CAWSDGALSGNTIYF | NA | TRBJ1-3 | NA | TRBV30
TGTGCCAGCAGCGTAGGGGGCCATGAGCAGTTCTTC | CASSVGGHEQFF | NA | TRBJ2-1 | NA | TRBV9
TGTGCCAGCAGCTTAGCCGGGACAGTTCGGGGCGAGCAGTACTTC | CASSLAGTVRGEQYF | few | TRBJ2-7 | TRBD1 | TRBV7-9
TGTGCCAGCAGTTCCGTCTCTGAAGCTTTCTTT | CASSSVSEAFF | NA | TRBJ1-1 | NA | TRBV6-5
TGTGCCAGCAGTTTATGGAGGTTGGACAGATTAACCGGGGAGCTGTTTTTT | CASSLWRLDRLTGELFF | NA | TRBJ2-2 | NA | TRBV28
TGTGCCAGCAGCCAAAGTCAGGGTGATACTGCTGGGGCCAACGTCCTGACTTTC | CASSQSQGDTAGANVLTF | once | TRBJ2-6 | NA | TRBV4-2
TGTGCCTGGAGTCCCAGACTTAGTTGGGCTTTCTTT | CAWSPRLSWAFF | NA | TRBJ1-1 | NA | TRBV30
TGTGCCAGCAGTTACTCGAAACGGTCTAATCAGCCCCAGCATTTT | CASSYSKRSNQPQHF | NA | TRBJ1-5 | NA | TRBV6-5
TGCGCCAGCAGCCCCCTAGCGGGTGCCTGGGAGCAGTACTTC | CASSPLAGAWEQYF | NA | TRBJ2-7 | TRBD2 | TRBV5-1
TGTGCCAGTAGCCCGGGACTAAGCTACAATGAGCAGTTCTTC | CASSPGLSYNEQFF | NA | TRBJ2-1 | TRBD2 | TRBV19
TGCGCCAGCAGCTTGGGCAGCGACTCCTATAATTCACCCCTCCACTTT | CASSLGSDSYNSPLHF | NA | TRBJ1-6 | NA | TRBV5-1
TGTGCCAGCAGCAACCGGGATGGGCCCGAAAAACTGTTTTTT | CASSNRDGPEKLFF | once | TRBJ1-4 | NA | TRBV7-9
TGTGCCAGCAGTGAAGACCCGGGATCGGGATCACCCCTCCACTTT | CASSEDPGSGSPLHF | NA | TRBJ1-6 | NA | TRBV6-4
TGTGCCAGCAGCTGGACTAGCGGTCAGTCGGGTGAGCAGTTCTTC | CASSWTSGQSGEQFF | NA | TRBJ2-1 | TRBD2 | TRBV11-2
TGTGCCAGCAGCCAAACCGGGACAGGGATTTATGGCTACACCTTC | CASSQTGTGIYGYTF | NA | TRBJ1-2 | TRBD1 | TRBV3-1/TRBV3-2
TGTGCCAGCAGAGCCGGGACAGACTATGGCTACACCTTC | CASRAGTDYGYTF | NA | TRBJ1-2 | TRBD1 | TRBV28
TGTGCCAGCAGCCAAGGTGGACAGGTAACGCAGTATTTT | CASSQGGQVTQYF | few | TRBJ2-3 | TRBD1 | TRBV3-1/TRBV3-2
TGTGCCAGCACTTCAGGGAACACTGAAGCTTTCTTT | CASTSGNTEAFF | once | TRBJ1-1 | NA | TRBV2
TGTGCCAGTTCCCCGACATCCTCCTACGAGCAGTACTTC | CASSPTSSYEQYF | NA | TRBJ2-7 | NA | TRBV28